This T cell receptor (beta chain) came from a study of T cells in Graves' hyperthyroidism and ophthalmopathy. Study-level background: Staff took peripheral blood when the initial diagnosis was made, before any treatment began. Overall study results and limits: Most clonotypes expanded in the thyroid (above 0.001) were also present in blood.

About this clonotype itself: What it binds is unknown.

The CDR3 consists of 16 residues. The germline V and J ends were trimmed by 5 bases and 6 bases, with 22 bases remaining between them. Germline CDR1 SEHNR, CDR2 FQNEAQ (reference sequence). RNA transcripts were the template for amplifying TCR beta CDR3 regions. The TCR CDR3 first-round RT-PCR relied on the HTBI primer set. A single record per CDR3 protein comes from TCRdb applying MiXCR to the multiplex PCR reads. The sample consists of hundreds of thousands of distinct CDR3 sequences, more than 11% of them appearing once. The diagnoses drew upon clinical symptoms, serum thyroxine and TRAb, thyroid ultrasound and orbital computed tomography.

This clonotype was sampled from a woman aged 30 to 39 with Graves' hyperthyroidism that later progressed to Graves' ophthalmopathy. The J gene is TRBJ1-1, the V gene TRBV7-9; D is ambiguous. Material: blood. CDR3 bases: TGTGCCAGCAGCCCAGATCTGAGACTTGCCGACCCTGAAGCTTTCTTT. It translates to CASSPDLRLADPEAFF.